The present entry profiles one TCR beta chain with its context. Its specificity is not known. The CDR3 extends over 15 amino acids. Trimming took 0 bases from V and 5 from J, leaving 11 bases between them. Germline CDR1 SGHRS, CDR2 YFSETQ. This sample was taken from a study of shared clonotypes between healthy human individuals. Findings and limits, study-wide: On the whole, naive subsets had larger estimated richness than memory subsets had.

Generated by immunoSEQ multiplex PCR, the TCRdb table keeps only in-frame clones and is missing some. The sample lists 2 million to 2.5 million clones; approximately 94% were seen once. The chain recombines TRBV5-1 with TRBJ2-2; TRBD2 might be the D (5 bases). This TCR was recovered from a man between 18 and 35 years old in good health. Sequencing was carried out using naive CD4+ T cells sorted from blood. Indicated subset: CD45RA+ positively selected. The CDR3 coding sequence is TGCGCCAGCAGCTTGGTTGGGAGTGTAACCGGGGAGCTGTTTTTT. Translated, it gives CASSLVGSVTGELFF. The whole variable domain, filled in from reference TRBV5-1 and TRBJ2-2, reads KAGVTQTPRYLIKTRGQQVTLSCSPISGHRSVSWYQQTPGQGLQFLFEYFSETQRNKGNFPGRFSGRQFSNSRSEMNVSTLELGDSALYLCASSLVGSVTGELFFGEGSRLTVL.